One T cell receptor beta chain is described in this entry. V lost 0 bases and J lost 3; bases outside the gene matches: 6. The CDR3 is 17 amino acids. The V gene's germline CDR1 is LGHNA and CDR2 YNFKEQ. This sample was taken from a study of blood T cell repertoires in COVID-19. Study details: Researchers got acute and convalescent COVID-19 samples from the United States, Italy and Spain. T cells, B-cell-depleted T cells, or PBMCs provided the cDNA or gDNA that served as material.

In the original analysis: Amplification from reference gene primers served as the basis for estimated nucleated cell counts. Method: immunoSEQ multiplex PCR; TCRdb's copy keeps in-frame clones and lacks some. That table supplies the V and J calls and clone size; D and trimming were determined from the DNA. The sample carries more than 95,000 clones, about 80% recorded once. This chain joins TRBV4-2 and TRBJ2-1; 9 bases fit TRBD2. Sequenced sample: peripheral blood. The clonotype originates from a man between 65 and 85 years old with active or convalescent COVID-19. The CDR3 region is CASSQERAGGLYNEQFF. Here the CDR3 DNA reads TGTGCCAGCAGCCAAGAGAGGGCGGGAGGGCTCTACAATGAGCAGTTCTTC.